The rows below give T cell receptor beta chains drawn from one sample of a study of long-term antiretroviral therapy in people with HIV. Repertoires were generated with immunoSEQ multiplex PCR, while TCRdb's copy carries only in-frame clones and drops some. Of about 21,000 clones listed, 70% to 85% are singletons. The source material was unsorted PBMCs, sampled 0.9 years after starting antiretroviral therapy. Source of these receptors: a man aged 18 to 30 with HIV. Both conserved end residues are part of each CDR3. The order of the fields is clone size, V gene, D gene, J gene, CDR3 DNA, CDR3 protein. D genes are given only for firm matches. Size is omitted from some rows. Given values are once, few, many or a class for expanded clones.

>-|TRBV11-1|-|TRBJ2-7
TGTGCCAGCAGCTTAGAGTTAGAGATCTACGAGCAGTACTTC
CASSLELEIYEQYF
>-|TRBV6-6|TRBD1|TRBJ2-7
TGTGCCAGCAGTTACTCAGGACAGGGCAGCTCCTACGAGCAGTACTTC
CASSYSGQGSSYEQYF
>few|TRBV19|TRBD1|TRBJ2-7
TGTGCCAGTAGTATCGGGGACAGGGTCGGCTACGAGCAGTACTTC
CASSIGDRVGYEQYF
>-|TRBV7-2|TRBD1|TRBJ1-6
TGTGCCAGCAGCCGGACAGGTCGGGATTCACCCCTCCACTTT
CASSRTGRDSPLHF
>-|TRBV5-1|TRBD2|TRBJ2-2
TGCGCCAGCAGGGGGGGGTCGAATAGCGAATCCGGGGAGCTGTTTTTT
CASRGGSNSESGELFF
>-|TRBV10-3|-|TRBJ1-3
TGTGCCATCAGCGACAAACAGGGAGACCCTGGAAACACCATATATTTT
CAISDKQGDPGNTIYF
>-|TRBV2|-|TRBJ1-2
TGTGCCAGCACCCCAGAAAGTAACTATGGCTACACCTTC
CASTPESNYGYTF
>-|TRBV7-8|-|TRBJ1-2
TGTGCCAGCAGCTTAAGAGCAGCTAACTATGGCTACACCTTC
CASSLRAANYGYTF
>-|TRBV6-6|-|TRBJ1-2
TGTGCCAGCAGTCCTAACGGGACACCCATCTATGGCTACACCTTC
CASSPNGTPIYGYTF
>-|TRBV5-1|-|TRBJ1-1
TGCGCCAGCAGCTTTGACCATTCTAACACTGAAGCTTTCTTT
CASSFDHSNTEAFF
>-|TRBV29-1|-|TRBJ2-5
TGCAGCGTTAGGGAAGGCTTTAGGGAGACCCAGTACTTC
CSVREGFRETQYF
>-|TRBV6-1|-|TRBJ2-1
TGTGCCAGCAGTAATGGGAATGAGCAGTTCTTC
CASSNGNEQFF
>-|TRBV9|TRBD1|TRBJ1-4
TGTGCCAGCAGCGTAGGAGTGGGACAGGTATTTGGTAATGAAAAACTGTTTTTT
CASSVGVGQVFGNEKLFF
>-|TRBV28|-|TRBJ2-2
TGTGCCAGCGGGCCCCGGGGAGGGGAGCTGTTTTTT
CASGPRGGELFF
>-|TRBV10-3|TRBD2|TRBJ2-7
TGTGCCATCAGTGTGGGACTAGCGGGTAACGAGCAGTACTTC
CAISVGLAGNEQYF
>-|TRBV19|-|TRBJ2-1
TGTGCCAGTAGTATTAATTTGGGGGACAATGAGCAGTTCTTC
CASSINLGDNEQFF
>-|TRBV7-9|TRBD2|TRBJ2-1
TGTGCCAGCAGCTTAGTCGCGGGGGGGTTCCACAATGAGCAGTTCTTC
CASSLVAGGFHNEQFF
>-|TRBV9|-|TRBJ1-1
TGTGCCAGCAGCGTTACAGAGAACACTGAAGCTTTCTTT
CASSVTENTEAFF
>-|TRBV7-6|-|TRBJ2-7
TGTGCCAGCAGCTTAAACGGGGTTCCCTACGAGCAGTACTTC
CASSLNGVPYEQYF
>-|TRBV15|TRBD2|TRBJ2-3
TGTGCCACCAGCAGAGGGGCGGGGGGGATCACAGATACGCAGTATTTT
CATSRGAGGITDTQYF
>-|TRBV6-5|-|TRBJ2-7
TGTGCCAGCACGCCCCGGGGGAGCTCCTACGAGCAGTACTTC
CASTPRGSSYEQYF
>few|TRBV5-1|-|TRBJ2-1
TGCGCCAGCAGCTTGGGAACTAGGACAAAGCGCTACAATGAGCAGTTCTTC
CASSLGTRTKRYNEQFF
>-|TRBV6-5|-|TRBJ1-4
TGTGCCAGCAGTTCCCGCCGGGACGGCCTTAATGAAAAACTGTTTTTT
CASSSRRDGLNEKLFF
>-|TRBV9|-|TRBJ2-2
TGTGCCAGCAGCGTAGAGCCAGGGAACACCGGGGAGCTGTTTTTT
CASSVEPGNTGELFF
>-|TRBV12-1|-|TRBJ2-1
TGTGCCAGCAGCAGGGAGACCGGGACCCAAACCTTTTGGCGCCTCTTC
CASSRETGTQTFWRLF
>-|TRBV19|TRBD2|TRBJ2-4
TGTGCCAGTAGTATCCTAGCGGGGGGTAGAGCCAAAAACATTCAGTACTTC
CASSILAGGRAKNIQYF
>-|TRBV7-2|TRBD1|TRBJ1-5
TGTGCCAGCAGTCATGACAGGGGGTACCAGCCCCAGCATTTT
CASSHDRGYQPQHF
>medium-sized|TRBV29-1|-|TRBJ2-7
TGCAGCGTTGAAGGTGGACAGTCCTACGAGCAGTACTTC
CSVEGGQSYEQYF
>-|TRBV7-9|TRBD1|TRBJ2-7
TGTGCCAGCATCACTCTGACAGGGTCAGACGAGCAGTACTTC
CASITLTGSDEQYF
>-|TRBV2|-|TRBJ1-2
TGTGCCAGCAGTGAACAGGAGTTAAACTATGGCTACACCTTC
CASSEQELNYGYTF
>-|TRBV23-1|TRBD2|TRBJ2-1
TGCGCCAGCATCCCGGGCGGGGGTATTGACAATGAGCAGTTCTTC
CASIPGGGIDNEQFF
>-|TRBV10-1|-|TRBJ1-4
TGCGCCAGCAGTGAGTCGACGGTTAATGAAAAACTGTTTTTT
CASSESTVNEKLFF
>-|TRBV5-1|TRBD1|TRBJ1-1
TGCGCCAGCATGGGGACAGAAAGAACGAACACTGAAGCTTTCTTT
CASMGTERTNTEAFF
>-|TRBV20-1|-|TRBJ1-1
TGCAGTGCCAAGAGGGGCACTGAAGCTTTCTTT
CSAKRGTEAFF
>-|TRBV9|TRBD1|TRBJ1-1
TGTGCCAGCAGGGCCGGGACAGGGCCTGAAGCTTTCTTT
CASRAGTGPEAFF
>-|TRBV18|TRBD1|TRBJ2-3
TGTGCCAGCCGCTCTTTGGGAGACAGGGAGCCCGCAGATACGCAGTATTTT
CASRSLGDREPADTQYF
>-|TRBV19|TRBD1|TRBJ1-4
TGTGCCAGTAGTACCGCCGGGACAGGGCCTGAAAAACTGTTTTTT
CASSTAGTGPEKLFF
>few|TRBV4-1|-|TRBJ1-1
TGCGCCAGCAGCCAAGCGCCCTATACCTTGACGTCGAACACTGAAGCTTTCTTT
CASSQAPYTLTSNTEAFF
>-|TRBV27|-|TRBJ1-4
TGTGCCAGCAGTTTAAGGGCCCTCGGAAAACTGTTTTTT
CASSLRALGKLFF
>-|TRBV5-1|-|TRBJ2-3
TGCGCCAGCAGCTTGGCCTTATTAGCGAGCACAGATACGCAGTATTTT
CASSLALLASTDTQYF
>few|TRBV6-4|-|TRBJ1-6
TGTGCCAGCCAGTCCTCCTATAATTCACCCCTCCACTTT
CASQSSYNSPLHF
>-|TRBV6-1|-|TRBJ1-4
TGTGCCAGCAGTGTACAGGGCACTAATGAAAAACTGTTTTTT
CASSVQGTNEKLFF